This TCR beta chain was documented in a study of cytomegalovirus exposure and HLA in healthy donors. General study points: Association with HLA alleles at 0.05 false discovery rate was found for 16,951 TCR beta sequences in a later analysis. Exclusion applied to some V segments, including TRBV6-2 and TRBV6-3, as they were indistinguishable. According to the study, around 180 TCR beta chains were cytomegalovirus-associated. High sensitivity and specificity were reportedly achieved when the classifier diagnosed cytomegalovirus status.

The ends were cut back, 4 bases at V and 4 bases at J, with 16 bases in the middle. Germline V gene data show CDR1 as LGHNT and CDR2 as FRNRAP. This CDR3 contains 15 residues. Primers for the PCR totalled 60 Vbeta and 13 Jbeta. Sequencing was performed with immunoSEQ multiplex PCR; in TCRdb, only in-frame clones are kept and a portion is missing. The data show about 200,000 clones, with approximately 79% seen just once and 0.22% held by the top ten. Points on this clone: Its target is unknown.

This chain uses TRBV12-5 with TRBJ1-2, with unresolved D. Sample: PBMCs. This clonotype was obtained from a girl aged 2-10 years in good health and CMV-seronegative. The CDR3 region is CASGSGSYSPYGYTF. DNA of the CDR3: TGTGCTAGTGGTTCGGGGTCATATTCCCCCTATGGCTACACCTTC.